This T cell receptor beta chain was identified during a study of T cell changes during pregnancy in multiple sclerosis. Losses at the gene ends were 5 bases for V and 3 bases for J; bases not matched to a gene: 6. This CDR3 is 14 amino acids long. Germline V lookup: CDR1 SGHNT, CDR2 YYREEE (reference sequence). TCRdb's table, derived via immunoSEQ multiplex PCR, lists solely in-frame clones and lacks some. Altogether fewer than 45,000 clones are present, roughly 92% being singletons, with the ten largest covering roughly 0.7%. This sequence joins TRBV5-4 and TRBJ2-7; 9 bases are shared with TRBD1. The material was CD4+ T cells from peripheral blood mononuclear cells, obtained in the first trimester of pregnancy. This TCR came from a female donor with multiple sclerosis, enrolled in a pregnancy study. Written as DNA, the CDR3 is TGTGCCAGCAGGCCCGGGACAGGGAACTACGAGCAGTACTTC. Protein product: CASRPGTGNYEQYF.